Listed below are T cell receptor beta chains from one sample, sequenced in a study of T cell responses to AZD1222 COVID-19 vaccine. Assay: immunoSEQ multiplex PCR; the TCRdb copy retains only in-frame clones and omits some. The data contain tens of thousands of clones, 80% to 90% of them singletons. The sample consisted of peripheral blood, taken 28 days after the second AZD1222 dose. The receptors were gathered from an adult who received the AZD1222 COVID-19 vaccine. Each CDR3 is given without its conserved first and last residue. Each record gives: CDR3 protein, CDR3 length, J gene, V gene.

CDR3: ASSQDLAGVGGHTDTQY; length: 17; J: TRBJ2-3; V: TRBV4-2
CDR3: SARPGQAQF; length: 9; J: TRBJ2-1; V: TRBV20-1
CDR3: ASSQGSTDTQY; length: 11; J: TRBJ2-3; V: TRBV4-2
CDR3: ASSLEGTGTYEQY; length: 13; J: TRBJ2-7; V: TRBV7-6
CDR3: ASSELGVSYGYT; length: 12; J: TRBJ1-2; V: TRBV6-1
CDR3: ASSAGTADNQPQH; length: 13; J: TRBJ1-5; V: TRBV5-5
CDR3: ASSPGQGRTEAF; length: 12; J: TRBJ1-1; V: TRBV9
CDR3: ASSQVTSGTNYGYT; length: 14; J: TRBJ1-2; V: TRBV4-1
CDR3: ASSPGSPAYGYT; length: 12; J: TRBJ1-2; V: TRBV11-2
CDR3: ASSLTGQIRY; length: 10; J: TRBJ2-4; V: TRBV5-8
CDR3: ASTLGETQY; length: 9; J: TRBJ2-5; V: TRBV7-8
CDR3: ASSPRGGAQYYEQY; length: 14; J: TRBJ2-7; V: TRBV19
CDR3: ASKDRAGTGELF; length: 12; J: TRBJ2-2; V: TRBV5-1
CDR3: ASSLSFPSTEAF; length: 12; J: TRBJ1-1; V: TRBV28
CDR3: ASRQVATEAF; length: 10; J: TRBJ1-1; V: TRBV19
CDR3: ASSLKGLAGITDTQY; length: 15; J: TRBJ2-3; V: TRBV5-5
CDR3: ASSPPGDLLYNEQF; length: 14; J: TRBJ2-1; V: TRBV28
CDR3: ASALGGAGETQY; length: 12; J: TRBJ2-5; V: TRBV7-6
CDR3: ASSQEVRGAREQY; length: 13; J: TRBJ2-7; V: TRBV4-2
CDR3: ASSPLASSYEQY; length: 12; J: TRBJ2-7; V: TRBV9
CDR3: ASSLQDADNEQF; length: 12; J: TRBJ2-1; V: TRBV7-8
CDR3: AWRKQGIGNTIY; length: 12; J: TRBJ1-3; V: TRBV30
CDR3: ASSYRADSLRGSYEQY; length: 16; J: TRBJ2-7; V: TRBV6-2/TRBV6-3
CDR3: AYKVQPISTRGVPTGTQY; length: 18; J: TRBJ2-3; V: TRBV30
CDR3: ASTTLRGSSYNEQF; length: 14; J: TRBJ2-1; V: TRBV27
CDR3: ASSEIGQNQETQY; length: 13; J: TRBJ2-5; V: TRBV25-1
CDR3: ASSLSPTGKGGYT; length: 13; J: TRBJ1-2; V: TRBV5-5
CDR3: SAPRQDTQY; length: 9; J: TRBJ2-3; V: TRBV20-1
CDR3: ASSLLQGSLY; length: 10; J: TRBJ2-7; V: TRBV27
CDR3: ASSPTPPGTYGYT; length: 13; J: TRBJ1-2; V: TRBV27
CDR3: ASSHLDILVYNEQF; length: 14; J: TRBJ2-1; V: TRBV4-1
CDR3: ASREGSEQY; length: 9; J: TRBJ2-7; V: TRBV5-1
CDR3: ASSGGASTDTQY; length: 12; J: TRBJ2-3; V: TRBV11-3
CDR3: ASKGANTGELF; length: 11; J: TRBJ2-2; V: TRBV5-5
CDR3: ASSLGDRDNSPLH; length: 13; J: TRBJ1-6; V: TRBV5-6
CDR3: ASTTSGQETQY; length: 11; J: TRBJ2-5; V: TRBV2
CDR3: ASSHDRVTDTQY; length: 12; J: TRBJ2-3; V: TRBV27
CDR3: TSSQVEAGALYGYT; length: 14; J: TRBJ1-2; V: TRBV1
CDR3: ASSQRTNYGYT; length: 11; J: TRBJ1-2; V: TRBV7-8
CDR3: ATSDPSPDRGVQETQY; length: 16; J: TRBJ2-5; V: TRBV24-1
CDR3: ASSGQGVVSLH; length: 11; J: TRBJ1-6; V: TRBV2
CDR3: SERTGAGYT; length: 9; J: TRBJ1-2; V: TRBV29-1
CDR3: SVRVISWAKNIQY; length: 13; J: TRBJ2-4; V: TRBV29-1
CDR3: ASSVDSPYEDTEAF; length: 14; J: TRBJ1-1; V: TRBV2
CDR3: ASSVWNSPLH; length: 10; J: TRBJ1-6; V: TRBV25-1
CDR3: ASSPFSDRASNQPQH; length: 15; J: TRBJ1-5; V: TRBV4-2
CDR3: ASSFRTGPKLNIQY; length: 14; J: TRBJ2-4; V: TRBV21-1
CDR3: ASSQVGRYSNQPQH; length: 14; J: TRBJ1-5; V: TRBV23-1
CDR3: ASSPGRGQGYGYT; length: 13; J: TRBJ1-2; V: TRBV18
CDR3: SVDTGSGYT; length: 9; J: TRBJ1-2; V: TRBV29-1
CDR3: SVVVRATNEKLF; length: 12; J: TRBJ1-4; V: TRBV29-1